This T cell receptor (beta chain) originates from a study of shared T cell receptors in the human thymus listed by TCRdb under 2021. General notes on the study: The study examined how self-reactive, shared T-cell receptor alpha chains are generated in the human thymus.

Its CDR3 holds 16 amino acids, cysteine through phenylalanine. The retained sequence is limited to the CDR3, 48 bases, with the frame set at the first base. The V and J ends are trimmed by 2 bases and 7 bases, leaving 15 bases between them. Based on the germline V gene, the CDR1 and CDR2 sequences are SGHVS and FNYEAQ. A remark on this clone: The target of this receptor is not known. Base qualities are not provided; no much larger clone lies one nucleotide away.

The protocol used for the library was the immunoSEQ multiplex PCR assay. Entries here come from immuneACCESS through TCRdb and include only in-frame sequences with V and J called. Some clones fail to appear in such tables; in the studies checked, an unresolved V gene covers under half of the shortfall, and the cause of the remainder is unknown. This sample comprises 650,000 to 950,000 clones, approximately 85% of them detected only once. Roughly 0.01% of the sample lies in the top ten. These same records also appear under a second study, on human thymus T cells. Per that second paper: The donors were immunologically healthy infants in Finland who had open corrective cardiac surgery for congenital heart defects. The thymus tissue came from surgical resects taken out during corrective cardiac surgery. Usage of V and J gene segments appeared to be biased in both the thymic and the peripheral blood repertoires. The related research reported highly overlapping thymic TCR repertoires among unrelated individuals. The study described the TCR alpha and beta repertoires in roughly 8 infant thymus samples and a few matching peripheral blood samples. The cohort included about 6 male and two female infants, with donor ages spanning 7 to 244 days. Thymocytes were released mechanically from tissue and stored at -70 °C as pellets of roughly 8.5-32 million cells. A QIAsymphony instrument was used to extract genomic DNA from frozen cell pellets. Using the immunoSEQ multiplex PCR assay, the TCRB and TCRAD loci were amplified from a standardized quantity of quality-controlled genomic DNA. The V(D)J region was spanned by amplicons of a length sufficient to cover the CDR3 and to identify V and J genes. Amplicon sequencing was performed on an Illumina platform through the commercial immunoSEQ service. Primer bias and sequencing errors were corrected as previously described, and TCRAD and TCRB were defined on the basis of the IMGT database. immunoSEQ Analyzer 3.0 and VDJTools were used for repertoire analysis, which covered basic statistics, V/J segment usage, diversity estimates, rarefaction and pairwise overlap. Diversity was estimated using the Chao1, ChaoE, Efron-Thisted, Shannon and inverse Simpson indices, and was also estimated on datasets down-sampled to the size of the smallest sample. Repertoire overlap was determined by strict matching of CDR3 nucleotide sequence, V gene and J gene, and Jaccard-based multidimensional scaling clustering was applied. On average, thymus samples gave hundreds of thousands of unique TCRB clonotypes, whereas blood samples gave about 84,000.

The sequenced sample was thymocytes. This TCR was sampled from a girl under three years old with a congenital heart defect. Donor details come from another sample of the same person, matched by shared clones. The rearranged segments are TRBV7-6 and TRBJ1-6; the D region possibly corresponds to TRBD1 (5 bases align). The CDR3 reads CASSLRSDRENSPLHF. The DNA sequence is TGTGCCAGCAGCTTAAGGAGCGACAGAGAGAATTCACCCCTCCACTTT.